A single sample gave rise to the 10 T cell receptor beta chains below, sequenced in a study of cytomegalovirus exposure and HLA in healthy donors. Researchers ran the PCR with 60 Vbeta and 13 Jbeta primers. Sequencing was performed with immunoSEQ multiplex PCR; in TCRdb, only in-frame clones are kept and a portion is missing. The sample shows 150,000 to 200,000 clones, roughly 84% of them seen only once. The specimen sequenced was PBMCs. All receptors come from a man aged 25 to 45 in good health and CMV-seronegative.

The rearrangement joins TRBV7-2 to TRBJ2-1, with 8 bases that match TRBD2. The CDR3 runs to 17 residues. The V and J ends lost 5 bases and 1 base, in that order; junction bases with no gene match: 10. Looked up from germline, CDR1 is SGHTA and CDR2 is FQGNSA. The CDR3 is CASSTARAGVSYNEQFF. The CDR3 nucleotides read TGTGCCAGCAGCACCGCTAGAGCGGGAGTTTCCTACAATGAGCAGTTCTTC.

This chain links TRBV10-3 with TRBJ1-5, with D unclear. The CDR3 covers 14 residues. V lost 0 bases and J lost 7, with 10 bases in between. CDR1 is ENHRY, CDR2 SYGVKD, per germline. The CDR3 sequence: CAISESAINQPQHF. CDR3 bases: TGTGCCATCAGTGAGTCGGCCATAAACCAGCCCCAGCATTTT.

The chain employs TRBV4-1 and TRBJ1-1; 10 bases match TRBD1. Germline V CDR1 and CDR2: MGHRA, YSYEKL. CDR3 size: 16 residues. The J segment lost 3 bases and the V segment lost 0 bases, leaving 4 bases of the junction unmatched. This CDR3 is CASSQEGTGVDTEAFF. DNA of the CDR3: TGCGCCAGCAGCCAAGAGGGGACAGGGGTGGACACTGAAGCTTTCTTT.

The chain employs TRBV30 and TRBJ2-7; D not resolved. This CDR3 region has 11 residues. V was shortened by 2 bases and J by 5 bases, with 7 bases between the two germline ends. Germline V lookup: CDR1 GTSNPN, CDR2 SVGIG (reference sequence). The CDR3 protein is CAWSPEDEQYF. The CDR3 bases are TGTGCCTGGAGTCCCGAGGACGAGCAGTACTTC. The full variable domain, its missing parts supplied by reference TRBV30 and TRBJ2-7, is SQTIHQWPATLVQPVGSPLSLECTVEGTSNPNLYWYRQAAGRGLQLLFYSVGIGQISSEVPQNLSASRPQDRQFILSSKKLLLSDSGFYLCAWSPEDEQYFGPGTRLTVT.

The V gene is TRBV28, the J gene TRBJ2-2, with TRBD1 matching over 8 bases. V lost 4 bases to trimming and J lost 4 bases; unmatched junction nucleotides: 8. The CDR3 has 16 residues. Germline V gives CDR1 MDHEN, CDR2 SYDVKM. In DNA form, the CDR3 reads TGTGCCAGCAGTTCCCGGACAGGGCTAGGCACCGGGGAGCTGTTTTTT. It encodes CASSSRTGLGTGELFF.

V usage is TRBV19 and J usage is TRBJ2-7; 12 bases match TRBD2. The CDR3 is 14 amino acids. After removal of 6 bases from V and 4 bases from J, the junction contained 4 bases not matched to a gene. From germline, CDR1 is LNHDA and CDR2 SQIVND (reference sequence). The CDR3: CASSRTSGKYEQYF. CDR3 nucleotides: TGTGCCAGTAGCAGGACTAGCGGGAAGTACGAGCAGTACTTC.

The chain joins TRBV19 to TRBJ1-2, with 7 nucleotides matching TRBD1. Germline assignment: CDR1 LNHDA and CDR2 SQIVND (reference sequence). V dropped 7 bases and J dropped 4; count of bases not matched to a gene: 9. CDR3 length: 14 residues. Here the CDR3 DNA reads TGTGCCAGTACCTCCCGGGACAGACTCTATGGCTACACCTTC. It is translated as CASTSRDRLYGYTF.

The V and J genes are TRBV7-2 and TRBJ2-5; TRBD2 agrees at 8 bases. The CDR3 totals 14 residues. V dropped 4 bases and J dropped 7; count of bases not matched to a gene: 8. The germline gives CDR1 SGHTA, CDR2 FQGNSA. CDR3 residues: CASSSGTRTVTQYF. The CDR3 bases are TGTGCCAGCAGCTCCGGGACTAGAACGGTGACCCAGTACTTC.

This chain links TRBV28 with TRBJ2-2, with D possibly matching TRBD2 (5 bases). The CDR3 consists of 16 residues. V lost 7 bases and J lost 0, with 15 bases in between. CDR1 MDHEN and CDR2 SYDVKM come from the germline V gene. DNA of the CDR3: TGTGCCAGCACCTTAGGACTCATCGCGAACACCGGGGAGCTGTTTTTT. Translation gives CASTLGLIANTGELFF.

This clone was found once. The J gene is TRBJ2-3, the V gene TRBV7-3; D is ambiguous. Germline CDR1 SGHTA, CDR2 FQGTGA. V was shortened by 5 bases and J by 3 bases, with 6 bases between the two germline ends. This CDR3 is built from 12 residues. The CDR3 loop reads CASSLGTDTQYF. CDR3 coding DNA: TGTGCCAGCAGCCTCGGGACAGATACGCAGTATTTT.